These 10 T cell receptor beta chains were sequenced from one sample in a study of blood T cell repertoires in COVID-19. Repertoires were generated with immunoSEQ multiplex PCR, while TCRdb's copy carries only in-frame clones and drops some. Of fewer than 250,000 clones in the sample, about 83% were seen once. The specimen sequenced was PBMCs or T cells enriched from blood (not recorded which). The receptors derive from a woman aged 45-59 years who had recovered from COVID-19.

The V call is TRBV23-1, the J call TRBJ1-5; 11 bases match TRBD1. TRBV23-1 is recorded as an ORF, its role being uncertain. With 0 bases clipped from V and 7 bases from J, the junction kept 17 bases outside the gene matches. CDR3 size: 20 residues. The CDR3 DNA is TGCGCCAGCAGTCAATCGTGCGGACAGGGGGCGCGGGCTCGACTGCAGCCCCAGCATTTT. It specifies CASSQSCGQGARARLQPQHF.

This rearrangement joins TRBV2 to TRBJ2-5, with a tentative D call TRBD2 (5 bases). The germline V gene encodes CDR1 SNHLY and CDR2 FYNNEI. This CDR3 has 14 residues. V lost 1 base, J lost 2 bases, and 8 bases lay in between. The CDR3 bases are TGTGCCAGCAGTGAAGTGACGGGGCAAGAGACCCAGTACTTC. Protein: CASSEVTGQETQYF.

The rearrangement links TRBV28 to TRBJ2-1; TRBD1 agrees at 10 bases. CDR1 and CDR2 (germline): MDHEN, SYDVKM. V lost 6 bases to trimming and J lost 3 bases; unmatched junction nucleotides: 2. The CDR3 runs to 14 residues. CDR3 DNA: TGTGCCAGCAGATGGACAGGGGGCTACAATGAGCAGTTCTTC. Amino acids: CASRWTGGYNEQFF.

This rearrangement joins TRBV7-3 to TRBJ2-1; a weak D match, TRBD1 (5 bases). Germline V gene sequence: CDR1 SGHTA, CDR2 FQGTGA. The CDR3 spans 16 residues. Trimming took off 0 bases at V and 9 bases at J, with 18 bases between the two ends. CDR3 residues: CASSLTGLGFGGEQFF. The CDR3 coding sequence is TGTGCCAGCAGCTTAACGGGGCTGGGGTTTGGTGGTGAGCAGTTCTTC.

The rearrangement joins TRBV19 to TRBJ2-4, with D perhaps matching TRBD2 (5 bases). V lost 5 bases to trimming and J lost 4 bases, with 18 bases between them. CDR1 and CDR2 from the germline V gene are LNHDA and SQIVND (reference sequence). The CDR3 loop spans 16 amino acids. The DNA for the CDR3 is TGTGCCAGTAGTTCGGACTGGGGTGGGCATAAAAACATTCAGTACTTC. Translating gives CASSSDWGGHKNIQYF.

The genes are TRBV29-1 and TRBJ2-5, with 7 positions matching TRBD1. After removal of 7 bases from V and 1 base from J, the junction contained 9 bases not matched to a gene. Looked up from germline, CDR1 is SQVTM and CDR2 is ANQGSEA. The CDR3 has 14 residues. The CDR3: CSGKPGQLQETQYF. As DNA, the CDR3 is TGCAGCGGGAAGCCGGGACAGCTCCAAGAGACCCAGTACTTC.

This chain connects TRBV27 to TRBJ2-7, with 7 bases identical to TRBD2. The V segment lost 4 bases and the J segment 0 bases; nucleotides outside the gene matches: 3. The CDR3 is 14 residues long. Germline V gene data show CDR1 as MNHEY and CDR2 as SMNVEV (reference sequence). DNA for the CDR3: TGTGCCAGCAGTTCCAGCGGGATCTCCTACGAGCAGTACTTC. Translated: CASSSSGISYEQYF.

The gene calls are TRBV5-4 and TRBJ1-2, with a weak D call TRBD1 (6 bases). Germline V gives CDR1 SGHNT, CDR2 YYREEE (reference sequence). Trimming removed 4 bases from V and 2 bases from J, with 9 bases in between. The CDR3 is 13 residues long. The CDR3 sequence: CASSPDRNYGYTF. Written as DNA, the CDR3 is TGTGCCAGCAGCCCCGACAGGAACTATGGCTACACCTTC.

The chain recombines TRBV6-5 with TRBJ2-7, with 7 bases aligning to TRBD2. V shed 2 bases, J shed 4 bases, and the junction held 2 bases outside the gene matches. The CDR3 is 13 residues long. Looked up from germline, CDR1 is MNHEY and CDR2 is SVGAGI. CDR3 loop: CASSYGRGYEQYF. The CDR3 DNA reads TGTGCCAGCAGTTACGGGCGGGGGTACGAGCAGTACTTC.

The gene calls are TRBV6-5 and TRBJ1-3; D not resolved. The CDR3 runs to 14 residues. Germline V gene sequence: CDR1 MNHEY, CDR2 SVGAGI. Trimming took 7 bases from V and 0 from J, leaving 10 bases between them. The DNA for the CDR3 is TGTGCCAGCAAACTCACCCTCTCTGGAAACACCATATATTTT. It is translated as CASKLTLSGNTIYF.